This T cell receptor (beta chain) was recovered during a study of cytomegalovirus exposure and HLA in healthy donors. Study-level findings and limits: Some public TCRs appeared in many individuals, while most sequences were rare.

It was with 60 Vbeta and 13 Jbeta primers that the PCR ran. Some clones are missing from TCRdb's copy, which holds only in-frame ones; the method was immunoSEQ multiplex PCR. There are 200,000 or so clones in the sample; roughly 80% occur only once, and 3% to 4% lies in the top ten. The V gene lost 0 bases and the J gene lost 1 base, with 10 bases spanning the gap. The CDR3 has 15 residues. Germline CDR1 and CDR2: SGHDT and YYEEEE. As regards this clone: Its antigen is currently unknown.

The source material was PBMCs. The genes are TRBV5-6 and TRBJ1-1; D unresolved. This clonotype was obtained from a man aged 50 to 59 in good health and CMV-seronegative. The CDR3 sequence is CASSLVFGWNTEAFF. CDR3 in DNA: TGTGCCAGCAGCTTGGTTTTCGGGTGGAACACTGAAGCTTTCTTT.